The 2 T cell receptor beta chains in this list originate from one sample, sequenced in a study of T-cell memory formation after mild COVID-19. TCRdb re-called the 5' RACE reads through MiXCR, storing one row per CDR3 protein. The repertoire includes approximately 300,000 distinct CDR3 sequences, roughly 15% of them detected once, and about a fifth sits in the top ten. The sequenced sample was PBMCs or a T cell subset sorted from them (not recorded which). These receptor sequences come from a man younger than 30 who had mild COVID-19 (a few samples of this study predate the infection). Cell type and time point are not known.

This clonotype was recorded at least ten times. The chain links TRBV29-1 to TRBJ2-5; no clear D gene. This CDR3 is 10 amino acids long. The germline gives CDR1 SQVTM, CDR2 ANQGSEA. Deletions cut 4 bases from V and 6 bases from J, with 6 bases between. CDR3 bases: TGCAGCGTTGCAGAGAAGACCCAGTACTTC. It yields the protein CSVAEKTQYF.

The rearrangement links TRBV27 to TRBJ2-5; 9 nucleotides align to TRBD2. Germline-derived CDR1 and CDR2 are MNHEY and SMNVEV (reference sequence). This CDR3 has 14 amino acids. Trimming at V came to 6 bases and at J to 2 bases, leaving 4 bases not matched to a gene. CDR3 in DNA: TGTGCCAGCAGACATACTAGCGGGCAAGAGACCCAGTACTTC. Protein sequence: CASRHTSGQETQYF.